One and the same sample provided the 23 T cell receptor beta chains below, sequenced in a study of blood T cell repertoires in COVID-19. Data came from immunoSEQ multiplex PCR; TCRdb stores just in-frame clones and leaves some out. The data show tens of thousands of clones, under 95% seen once. Source material: peripheral blood. These receptors originate from a middle-aged man with acute or convalescent COVID-19.

The chain couples TRBV7-3 to TRBJ2-7; 9 bases fit TRBD1. Unmatched junction bases numbered 5, after V lost 5 bases and J lost 6 bases. Germline CDR1 SGHTA, CDR2 FQGTGA. This CDR3 has 13 residues. DNA for the CDR3: TGTGCCAGCAGCCAATCACAGGGGGCCGAGCAGTACGTC. It codes for CASSQSQGAEQYV.

This chain uses TRBV5-1 with TRBJ2-7; TRBD1 is a possible D gene (6 bases). V was trimmed by 5 bases and J by 1 base, leaving 16 bases between them. CDR1 and CDR2 from the germline V gene are SGHRS and YFSETQ. The CDR3 extends over 15 amino acids. The CDR3 coding sequence is TGCGCCAGCAGTCGAACAGGGCCGAAGTCCTACGAGCAGTACTTC. Its translation: CASSRTGPKSYEQYF.

The chain employs TRBV24-1 and TRBJ1-3, with a possible D match to TRBD1 (6 bases). V lost 6 bases and J lost 4, with 27 bases in between. Germline assignment: CDR1 KGHDR and CDR2 SFDVKD. The CDR3 runs to 19 residues. Here the CDR3 DNA reads TGTGCCACCAGTCTTCCTAATCGGACAGCCTTTTCTTCCGGAAACACCATATATTTT. Amino acids: CATSLPNRTAFSSGNTIYF.

This clone was counted only a few times. The V gene is TRBV14, the J gene TRBJ2-7; 9 bases align to TRBD2. Trimming at V came to 5 bases and at J to 3 bases, leaving 11 bases not matched to a gene. Germline CDR1 is SGHDN and CDR2 is FVKESK. CDR3 length equals 16 residues. CDR3 residues: CASSAGTSPPIYEQYF. The CDR3 DNA is TGTGCCAGCAGCGCGGGGACTAGCCCTCCCATCTACGAGCAGTACTTC.

The V gene is TRBV9, the J gene TRBJ1-1; 7 nucleotides line up with TRBD1. The CDR3 runs to 14 residues. With 4 bases clipped from V and 5 bases from J, the junction kept 8 bases outside the gene matches. Germline V gives CDR1 SGDLS, CDR2 YYNGEE. CDR3 protein: CASSPWTGGTEAFF. Written as DNA, the CDR3 is TGTGCCAGCAGCCCATGGACAGGTGGGACTGAAGCTTTCTTT. Drawing the rest from reference TRBV9 and TRBJ1-1, the complete variable domain is DSGVTQTPKHLITATGQRVTLRCSPRSGDLSVYWYQQSLDQGLQFLIQYYNGEERAKGNILERFSAQQFPDLHSELNLSSLELGDSALYFCASSPWTGGTEAFFGQGTRLTVV.

The chain joins TRBV2 to TRBJ2-5, with D maybe TRBD1 (6 bases). CDR3 length: 14 residues. Looked up from germline, CDR1 is SNHLY and CDR2 is FYNNEI. Trimming left V 4 bases short and J 5 bases short, with 14 bases between. The CDR3 here is CASSAGQGSETQYF. The CDR3 DNA follows: TGTGCCAGCAGTGCGGGACAAGGTTCGGAGACCCAGTACTTC.

The rearrangement uses TRBV27 and TRBJ1-1; the match to TRBD1 covers 11 bases. The CDR3 covers 14 residues. Germline loops: CDR1 MNHEY, CDR2 SMNVEV (reference sequence). The V gene end was trimmed by 8 bases and the J gene end by 5 bases; junction bases not matched to a gene: 7. The DNA for the CDR3 is TGTGCCAGCGGACAGGGGGCATCGAGGACTGAAGCTTTCTTT. Its translation is CASGQGASRTEAFF.

The rearrangement joins TRBV7-3 to TRBJ2-6; maybe TRBD1 (6 bases). The CDR3 totals 18 residues. V shed 5 bases and J shed 0 bases, with 17 bases lying between them. The germline V gene has CDR1 SGHTA and CDR2 FQGTGA. The CDR3 here is CASSLLGHKYSGANVLTF. For the CDR3, the DNA is TGTGCCAGCAGCCTCCTGGGACATAAGTACTCTGGGGCCAACGTCCTGACTTTC.

The chain is built from TRBV27 and TRBJ2-5; D remains ambiguous. CDR1 and CDR2 from the germline V gene are MNHEY and SMNVEV (reference sequence). This CDR3 contains 15 residues. V was cut by 2 bases and J by 2 bases, with 12 bases left in between. CDR3 nucleotides: TGTGCCAGCAGTTTAACGGGTCGAATGCAAGAGACCCAGTACTTC. It yields the protein CASSLTGRMQETQYF.

V and J are TRBV29-1 and TRBJ2-5, with TRBD1 identical over 7 bases. Germline loops: CDR1 SQVTM, CDR2 ANQGSEA. J lost 4 bases, V lost 3 bases, and 8 bases had no gene match. This CDR3 is built from 14 residues. CDR3 in DNA: TGCAGCGTTGATGCAGGGGGTTTAGGAGAGACCCAGTACTTC. This gives the protein CSVDAGGLGETQYF.

This clone has only a few counts. J is TRBJ2-2 and V is TRBV5-1, with 8 bases aligning to TRBD1. The V gene end was trimmed by 4 bases and the J gene end by 1 base; junction bases not matched to a gene: 6. Germline assignment: CDR1 SGHRS and CDR2 YFSETQ. The CDR3 covers 16 residues. The CDR3 DNA reads as TGCGCCAGCAGCGGGTTCGGGACAGGGAACACCGGGGAGCTGTTTTTT. This translates into CASSGFGTGNTGELFF.

CDR3 nucleotide sequence: TGTGCCAGCAGTGGAAGAGACAGGGTTAACCAAGAGACCCAGTACTTC. Residues: CASSGRDRVNQETQYF. The V and J genes are TRBV25-1 and TRBJ2-5, with TRBD1 matching 7 bases. The CDR3 has 16 residues. The ends lost 4 bases at V and 0 bases at J; junction bases unmatched: 8. CDR1 MGHDK and CDR2 SYGVNS come from the germline V gene. The full variable domain, completed using reference TRBV25-1 and TRBJ2-5, is EADIYQTPRYLVIGTGKKITLECSQTMGHDKMYWYQQDPGMELHLIHYSYGVNSTEKGDLSSESTVSRIRTEHFPLTLESARPSHTSQYLCASSGRDRVNQETQYFGPGTRLLVL.

V gene TRBV13 combines with J gene TRBJ1-1; 7 positions match TRBD1. Looked up from germline, CDR1 is PRHDT and CDR2 is FYEKMQ (reference sequence). V shed 6 bases and J 5 bases; nucleotides not matched to a gene: 9. The CDR3 consists of 14 residues. The CDR3 sequence is CASSGQRGQTEAFF. As DNA, the CDR3 is TGTGCCAGCAGTGGTCAAAGGGGGCAGACTGAAGCTTTCTTT. The complete variable domain, with remaining parts taken from reference TRBV13 and TRBJ1-1, reads AAGVIQSPRHLIKEKRETATLKCYPIPRHDTVYWYQQGPGQDPQFLISFYEKMQSDKGSIPDRFSAQQFSDYHSELNMSSLELGDSALYFCASSGQRGQTEAFFGQGTRLTVV.

This chain links TRBV28 with TRBJ2-1, with a weak D call TRBD2 (5 bases). Trimming cost V 0 bases and J 5 bases, with 20 bases left between them. The CDR3 loop spans 18 amino acids. Germline CDR1 and CDR2: MDHEN and SYDVKM. Here the CDR3 DNA reads TGTGCCAGCAGTTTATGGCTTGCCGAGGGCGCTCGTAACAATGAGCAGTTCTTC. Protein: CASSLWLAEGARNNEQFF.

CDR3 DNA: TGTGCCAGCAGCTTAATGGGCGGGCCTAGCACAGATACGCAGTATTTT. As protein: CASSLMGGPSTDTQYF. This sequence joins TRBV13 and TRBJ2-3; maybe TRBD2 (5 bases). CDR1 and CDR2 (germline): PRHDT, FYEKMQ (reference sequence). Trimming took off 2 bases at V and 0 bases at J, with 12 bases between the two ends. This CDR3 contains 16 residues.

V is TRBV29-1 and J is TRBJ2-7; TRBD1 matches 9 bases. Germline V gene lookup returns CDR1 SQVTM and CDR2 ANQGSEA. V lost 3 bases to trimming and J lost 3 bases; unmatched junction nucleotides: 6. This CDR3 is built from 14 residues. CDR3 residues: CSVDGQGLGYEQYF. CDR3 sequence (DNA): TGCAGCGTTGATGGACAGGGGTTAGGCTACGAGCAGTACTTC.

This clone was picked up a small number of times. V usage is TRBV10-1 and J usage is TRBJ2-1; the D is unclear. Trimming cost V 4 bases and J 7 bases, with 11 bases left between them. There are 13 residues in the CDR3. The germline gives CDR1 WNHNN, CDR2 SYGVQD (reference sequence). The CDR3 DNA sequence: TGCGCCAGCAGTGGGCCTGGTTGGAATGAGCAGTTCTTC. The encoded protein is CASSGPGWNEQFF.

V is TRBV27 and J is TRBJ2-7; no definite D call. CDR1 is MNHEY and CDR2 is SMNVEV in the germline V gene (reference sequence). CDR3 length equals 15 residues. V was cut by 5 bases and J by 6 bases, with 20 bases left in between. The chain's CDR3 is CASSPTGLPSGEQYF. The CDR3 region has the DNA TGTGCCAGCAGTCCTACCGGGTTACCGTCGGGCGAGCAGTACTTC.

The gene calls are TRBV3-1 (or the pseudogene TRBV3-2) and TRBJ2-1; 7 bases are shared with TRBD1. This CDR3 spans 14 amino acids. Germline assignment: CDR1 LGHDT and CDR2 YNNKEL (reference sequence). The V and J ends lost 2 bases and 4 bases, in that order; junction bases with no gene match: 2. Here the CDR3 DNA reads TGTGCCAGCAGCCAAACGGGACAGTACAATGAGCAGTTCTTC. Translation: CASSQTGQYNEQFF.

The chain is built from TRBV12-3 or TRBV12-4 and TRBJ1-4; D unresolved. The CDR3 runs 13 residues. V was clipped by 4 bases and J by 7 bases, with 10 bases between them. The CDR3 loop is CASSWSRGEKLFF. DNA of the CDR3: TGTGCCAGCAGTTGGTCCCGGGGTGAAAAACTGTTTTTT.

The V gene is TRBV28, the J gene TRBJ1-2; the D gene is possibly TRBD1 (6 bases). Looked up from germline, CDR1 is MDHEN and CDR2 is SYDVKM. The CDR3 runs 13 residues. V lost 6 bases and J lost 4, with 12 bases in between. CDR3 DNA: TGTGCCAGCAGATCGGACAGAGTCTATGGCTACACCTTC. This translates into CASRSDRVYGYTF.

The V call is TRBV3-1 (or the pseudogene TRBV3-2), the J call TRBJ1-5; possibly TRBD1 for D (5 bases). Germline V gene data show CDR1 as LGHDT and CDR2 as YNNKEL (reference sequence). The CDR3 consists of 14 residues. The V end was cut by 4 bases, the J end by 4 bases, with 11 bases between. CDR3 amino acids: CASSLTDRNQPQHF. The CDR3 DNA reads as TGTGCCAGCAGCCTGACAGACAGAAATCAGCCCCAGCATTTT.

The chain employs TRBV19 and TRBJ1-6, with a possible D match to TRBD1 (6 bases). V was pared by 9 bases and J by 9 bases, with 12 bases between. Germline values: CDR1 LNHDA, CDR2 SQIVND (reference sequence). The CDR3 extends over 12 amino acids. CDR3 nucleotides: TGTGCCAGCAGGGGAACTCGTTCACCCCTCCACTTT. This encodes CASRGTRSPLHF.